This TCR beta chain was sequenced during a study of CD8 T cells in ankylosing spondylitis. General study points: Several highly homologous variants made up a TCR beta motif, and this motif appeared characteristic of ankylosing spondylitis blood. Earlier work had already found some motif variants in reactive arthritis synovial fluid and blood.

CDR3 size: 15 residues. Germline CDR1 reads MDHEN; CDR2 reads SYDVKM. Trimming left V 3 bases short and J 2 bases short, with 11 bases between. TCRdb re-analysed the 5' RACE reads in MiXCR, keeping a single row per CDR3 protein. The top ten hold 14% of the sample, which has about 210,000 distinct CDR3 sequences, 7.3% seen once. With regard to this clonotype: Its antigen remains unidentified.

The TCR comes from a male donor with ankylosing spondylitis. The material sequenced was blood, either unsorted or a sorted T cell fraction (not recorded which). This chain uses TRBV28 with TRBJ1-5; TRBD1 might be the D (5 bases). CDR3: CASSFVTGGNQPQHF. The CDR3 coding sequence is TGTGCCAGCAGTTTTGTCACAGGCGGCAATCAGCCCCAGCATTTT.